Following are 20 T cell receptor beta chains from one sample sequenced in a study of early T cells in non-severe SARS-CoV-2 infection. TCRdb reprocessed the 5' RACE reads with MiXCR, giving one entry per CDR3 protein. Seen here are tens of thousands of distinct CDR3 sequences, roughly 23% observed once, and the top ten hold around 5%. The sample in question was whole blood, obtained at baseline. The source is an adult who was a healthcare worker with PCR-confirmed SARS-CoV-2 infection or an uninfected control (not recorded which).

In its sample, this clonotype was seen a few times. The chain uses TRBV19 and TRBJ1-5; TRBD1 might be the D (5 bases). V lost 1 base and J lost 4, with 11 bases in between. In germline, CDR1 is LNHDA, CDR2 SQIVND (reference sequence). The CDR3 spans 15 residues. This chain's CDR3 is CASSIAGRENQPQHF. The CDR3 DNA follows: TGTGCCAGTAGTATAGCAGGGAGGGAGAATCAGCCCCAGCATTTT.

V usage is TRBV18 and J usage is TRBJ1-1; D possibly corresponds to TRBD1 (5 bases). V was trimmed by 6 bases and J by 0 bases, leaving 17 bases between them. The CDR3 has 16 amino acids. CDR1 is KGHSH, CDR2 LQKENI, per germline. This CDR3 reads CASSSLGGSMNTEAFF. The DNA of the CDR3 is TGTGCCAGCTCGTCACTGGGGGGTTCAATGAACACTGAAGCTTTCTTT.

The chain couples TRBV12-3 or TRBV12-4 to TRBJ1-1; D gene ambiguous. This CDR3 has 11 residues. V was pared by 6 bases and J by 7 bases, with 9 bases between. CDR3 sequence reads: CASSPGFEAFF. CDR3 DNA: TGTGCCAGCAGCCCGGGTTTTGAAGCTTTCTTT.

Many counts were recorded for this clonotype. This chain connects TRBV29-1 to TRBJ2-2; D remains unclear. CDR3 length: 13 amino acids. V lost 6 bases to trimming and J lost 4 bases, with 12 bases between them. The germline V gene encodes CDR1 SQVTM and CDR2 ANQGSEA. The CDR3 DNA is TGCAGCGTGAGAAAGGGTTCCACCGGGGAGCTGTTTTTT. Amino acid sequence: CSVRKGSTGELFF.

This clonotype was found a few times. The chain combines TRBV15 with TRBJ2-5; D call uncertain. Per the germline V gene, CDR1 is LNHNV and CDR2 is YYDKDF (reference sequence). The CDR3 has 15 residues. Trimming stripped 0 bases from V and 3 bases from J, with 11 bases between. CDR3 loop: CATSRDLRVEETQYF. The CDR3 region has the DNA TGTGCCACCAGCAGAGATCTCCGGGTAGAAGAGACCCAGTACTTC.

The chain links TRBV19 to TRBJ2-1; D is undetermined. This CDR3 region has 15 residues. V was pared by 7 bases and J by 0 bases, with 13 bases between. Per the germline V gene, CDR1 is LNHDA and CDR2 is SQIVND (reference sequence). CDR3 amino acids: CASTRKLSSYNEQFF. DNA for the CDR3: TGTGCCAGTACCCGGAAACTTAGCTCCTACAATGAGCAGTTCTTC.

The V and J genes are TRBV4-1 and TRBJ1-2; D gene unclear. Germline V CDR1 and CDR2: MGHRA, YSYEKL. The V and J ends lost 0 bases and 0 bases respectively, with 11 bases between them. CDR3 length equals 16 residues. CDR3 residues: CASSQEEARTNYGYTF. The CDR3, as DNA: TGCGCCAGCAGCCAAGAGGAGGCCCGCACTAACTATGGCTACACCTTC.

A single count supports this clonotype. V is TRBV12-3 or TRBV12-4 and J is TRBJ2-3; D may be TRBD1 (6 bases). The CDR3 consists of 15 residues. Trimming left V 5 bases short and J 2 bases short, with 14 bases between. CDR3 loop: CASSRDTRATDTQYF. The CDR3 DNA is TGTGCCAGCAGTAGGGACACAAGGGCCACAGATACGCAGTATTTT.

The chain uses TRBV7-9 and TRBJ2-7; 7 bases are a match to TRBD1. Germline V lookup: CDR1 SEHNR, CDR2 FQNEAQ (reference sequence). The junction had 2 bases not matched to a gene; V was cut back by 0 bases and J by 0 bases. The CDR3 runs to 15 residues. The CDR3 nucleotides read TGTGCCAGCAGCTTAGCGGGGACAGTCTCCTACGAGCAGTACTTC. Amino acids: CASSLAGTVSYEQYF.

V is TRBV9 and J is TRBJ2-3; the D gene is possibly TRBD2 (6 bases). V lost 0 bases and J 3 bases, leaving 11 bases between the germline ends. The germline gives CDR1 SGDLS, CDR2 YYNGEE. The CDR3 extends over 15 amino acids. The CDR3: CASSVAGVWTDTQYF. DNA of the CDR3: TGTGCCAGCAGCGTAGCGGGGGTATGGACAGATACGCAGTATTTT.

This clonotype was observed a handful of times. The chain combines TRBV5-4 with TRBJ2-3; D gene ambiguous. The CDR3 length is 15 residues. Looked up from germline, CDR1 is SGHNT and CDR2 is YYREEE (reference sequence). V was pared by 0 bases and J by 1 base, with 9 bases between. Here the CDR3 DNA reads TGTGCCAGCAGCTTGGGTACGGACGGCACAGATACGCAGTATTTT. Translating gives CASSLGTDGTDTQYF.

V is TRBV20-1 and J is TRBJ2-5; 7 positions match TRBD2. Germline assignment: CDR1 DFQATT and CDR2 SNEGSKA (reference sequence). This CDR3 has 13 amino acids. The trim removed 2 bases at V and 4 bases at J, leaving 4 bases unmatched. The CDR3 here is CSARPTSLETQYF. The CDR3 region has the DNA TGCAGTGCTAGACCGACTAGCCTAGAGACCCAGTACTTC.

The chain joins TRBV5-8 to TRBJ2-1; no clear D gene. The CDR3 is 14 amino acids. Germline assignment: CDR1 SGHTS and CDR2 YDEGEE. V was trimmed by 2 bases and J by 5 bases, leaving 11 bases between them. As DNA, the CDR3 is TGTGCCAGCAGCTTTGATTGGAAAGACAATGAGCAGTTCTTC. This encodes CASSFDWKDNEQFF.

The chain links TRBV30 to TRBJ1-1, with 10 nucleotides matching TRBD1. CDR3 size: 15 residues. J was trimmed by 3 bases and V by 5 bases; bases with no gene match: 9. Germline V CDR1 and CDR2: GTSNPN, SVGIG (reference sequence). The CDR3 DNA follows: TGTGCCTGGGAAGGGGGACAGGGGCGTTACACTGAAGCTTTCTTT. It specifies CAWEGGQGRYTEAFF.

The V call is TRBV9, the J call TRBJ1-2; 9 bases agree with TRBD1. This CDR3 spans 16 amino acids. V dropped 4 bases and J dropped 4; count of bases not matched to a gene: 11. Germline V gene lookup returns CDR1 SGDLS and CDR2 YYNGEE. The CDR3 spells CASSPRNRGRGYGYTF. DNA for the CDR3: TGTGCCAGCAGCCCCCGGAACAGGGGGCGAGGCTATGGCTACACCTTC. The complete variable domain, with remaining parts taken from reference TRBV9 and TRBJ1-2, reads DSGVTQTPKHLITATGQRVTLRCSPRSGDLSVYWYQQSLDQGLQFLIQYYNGEERAKGNILERFSAQQFPDLHSELNLSSLELGDSALYFCASSPRNRGRGYGYTFGSGTRLTVV.

This clonotype was observed a few times. This chain uses TRBV3-1 with TRBJ2-4; D is undetermined. Germline CDR1 LGHDT, CDR2 YNNKEL (reference sequence). The V end lost 0 bases, the J end lost 0 bases, and 9 bases lay between the germline ends. The CDR3 length is 16 residues. The CDR3 DNA follows: TGTGCCAGCAGCCAAGACAGCCAAGCAGCCAAAAACATTCAGTACTTC. Translating gives CASSQDSQAAKNIQYF.

V gene TRBV11-2 combines with J gene TRBJ2-3; no reliable D call. Per the germline V gene, CDR1 is SGHAT and CDR2 is FQNNGV. The CDR3 spans 14 residues. The V and J ends lost 5 bases and 1 base respectively, with 10 bases between them. The CDR3 loop is CASSPTRGTDTQYF. The DNA of the CDR3 is TGTGCCAGCAGCCCCACTCGGGGCACAGATACGCAGTATTTT.

This chain connects TRBV5-6 to TRBJ1-5; 10 bases map to TRBD1. The CDR3 contains 15 residues. Trimming took 0 bases from V and 7 from J; bases not matched to a gene: 4. CDR1 is SGHDT and CDR2 is YYEEEE in the germline V gene. The CDR3 sequence is CASSLEGTGEQPQHF. The CDR3 coding sequence is TGTGCCAGCAGCTTGGAGGGGACAGGGGAGCAGCCCCAGCATTTT.

The chain joins TRBV27 to TRBJ1-2; D call uncertain. CDR3 size: 16 residues. The V gene's germline CDR1 is MNHEY and CDR2 SMNVEV (reference sequence). The V and J ends lost 3 bases and 0 bases respectively, with 14 bases between them. CDR3 sequence reads: CASSLTVNLPNYGYTF. The CDR3 coding sequence is TGTGCCAGCAGTTTGACCGTGAACCTTCCTAACTATGGCTACACCTTC.

The chain couples TRBV5-1 to TRBJ2-7; TRBD1 or TRBD2 may be the D gene (5 bases each). Germline V gene data show CDR1 as SGHRS and CDR2 as YFSETQ. The CDR3 totals 14 residues. Deletions cut 2 bases from V and 2 bases from J, with 11 bases between. This CDR3 is CASSFGGATYEQYF. The CDR3 DNA reads as TGCGCCAGCAGCTTTGGGGGTGCAACCTACGAGCAGTACTTC.